Listed below are T cell receptor beta chains from one sample, sequenced in a study of cytomegalovirus exposure and HLA in healthy donors. Profiled with immunoSEQ multiplex PCR; TCRdb holds only in-frame clones, not every one. The profile shows about 100,000 clones, 76% of them singletons. Sequencing was carried out using PBMCs. Source of these receptors: a woman younger than 30 in good health and CMV-seropositive. Both conserved end residues are part of each CDR3. Fields, in order: CDR3 protein, CDR3 DNA, D gene, V gene, J gene, clone size. D genes are given only for firm matches. Only part of the rows carry a size: once, few, many, or a class if the clone is expanded.

CDR3 protein: CASSFPGSEAFF
CDR3 DNA: TGTGCCAGCAGCTTCCCGGGATCTGAAGCTTTCTTT
D gene: NA
V gene: TRBV5-6
J gene: TRBJ1-1
clone size: NA

CDR3 protein: CASLTTRLAEGNEQFF
CDR3 DNA: TGTGCCAGCCTAACAACCAGACTAGCGGAGGGCAATGAGCAGTTCTTC
D gene: TRBD2
V gene: TRBV19
J gene: TRBJ2-1
clone size: NA

CDR3 protein: CASTLTGVRLLMNTEAFF
CDR3 DNA: TGTGCCAGCACCTTGACAGGGGTCCGACTTCTCATGAACACTGAAGCTTTCTTT
D gene: TRBD1
V gene: TRBV28
J gene: TRBJ1-1
clone size: NA

CDR3 protein: CASSETPSSYEQYF
CDR3 DNA: TGTGCCAGCAGTGAAACTCCGAGTTCTTACGAGCAGTACTTC
D gene: NA
V gene: TRBV6-1
J gene: TRBJ2-7
clone size: NA

CDR3 protein: CASSGGSSYEQYF
CDR3 DNA: TGCGCCAGCAGCGGGGGGAGCTCCTACGAGCAGTACTTC
D gene: NA
V gene: TRBV4-1
J gene: TRBJ2-7
clone size: NA

CDR3 protein: CASRRTGAENQPQHF
CDR3 DNA: TGTGCCAGCAGAAGGACAGGGGCGGAAAATCAGCCCCAGCATTTT
D gene: TRBD1
V gene: TRBV6-5
J gene: TRBJ1-5
clone size: NA

CDR3 protein: CASSIDLYNEQFF
CDR3 DNA: TGTGCCAGTAGTATAGATCTCTACAATGAGCAGTTCTTC
D gene: NA
V gene: TRBV19
J gene: TRBJ2-1
clone size: NA

CDR3 protein: CASSLFGGFNEKLFF
CDR3 DNA: TGTGCCAGCAGTTTATTTGGGGGGTTTAATGAAAAACTGTTTTTT
D gene: NA
V gene: TRBV28
J gene: TRBJ1-4
clone size: NA

CDR3 protein: CASSQDPYSYEQYF
CDR3 DNA: TGTGCCAGCAGCCAAGACCCCTACTCCTACGAGCAGTACTTC
D gene: NA
V gene: TRBV4-2
J gene: TRBJ2-7
clone size: NA

CDR3 protein: CASSLVRDRADTQYF
CDR3 DNA: TGTGCCAGCAGTTTAGTCAGGGATCGAGCAGATACGCAGTATTTT
D gene: NA
V gene: TRBV28
J gene: TRBJ2-3
clone size: NA

CDR3 protein: CAWSVLAGGETQYF
CDR3 DNA: TGTGCCTGGAGTGTACTGGCGGGAGGAGAGACCCAGTACTTC
D gene: TRBD2
V gene: TRBV30
J gene: TRBJ2-5
clone size: NA

CDR3 protein: CASSRDRVQETQYF
CDR3 DNA: TGTGCCAGCAGCCGAGACAGGGTCCAAGAGACCCAGTACTTC
D gene: TRBD1
V gene: TRBV7-9
J gene: TRBJ2-5
clone size: NA

CDR3 protein: CASSAGQGNGQPQHF
CDR3 DNA: TGTGCCAGCAGTGCTGGACAGGGTAACGGTCAGCCCCAGCATTTT
D gene: TRBD1
V gene: TRBV28
J gene: TRBJ1-5
clone size: NA

CDR3 protein: CAWSGNPGEYSYEQYF
CDR3 DNA: TGTGCCTGGAGTGGCAACCCGGGAGAATATTCCTACGAGCAGTACTTC
D gene: NA
V gene: TRBV30
J gene: TRBJ2-7
clone size: NA

CDR3 protein: CASSGQTSGSLETQYF
CDR3 DNA: TGTGCCAGCAGCGGACAGACTAGCGGGAGTTTGGAGACCCAGTACTTC
D gene: TRBD2
V gene: TRBV5-4
J gene: TRBJ2-5
clone size: NA

CDR3 protein: CATSRQGDTQYF
CDR3 DNA: TGTGCCACCAGCAGACAGGGGGATACGCAGTATTTT
D gene: NA
V gene: TRBV15
J gene: TRBJ2-3
clone size: NA

CDR3 protein: CASSVGGGTEAYNEQFF
CDR3 DNA: TGTGCCAGCAGCGTAGGAGGGGGGACAGAAGCCTACAATGAGCAGTTCTTC
D gene: NA
V gene: TRBV9
J gene: TRBJ2-1
clone size: NA

CDR3 protein: CASSPAGTGNYEQYF
CDR3 DNA: TGTGCCAGCAGCCCGGCAGGGACAGGAAACTACGAGCAGTACTTC
D gene: TRBD1
V gene: TRBV5-6
J gene: TRBJ2-7
clone size: NA

CDR3 protein: CSATRGAVREGGYTF
CDR3 DNA: TGCAGCGCCACGCGGGGGGCGGTGAGAGAGGGTGGCTACACCTTC
D gene: NA
V gene: TRBV29-1
J gene: TRBJ1-2
clone size: once

CDR3 protein: CASSLGQGPGNSPLHF
CDR3 DNA: TGTGCCAGCAGCTTAGGACAGGGACCGGGTAATTCACCCCTCCACTTT
D gene: TRBD1
V gene: TRBV7-9
J gene: TRBJ1-6
clone size: once

CDR3 protein: CASSDSSSNQPQHF
CDR3 DNA: TGCGCCAGCAGCGACAGTTCTAGCAATCAGCCCCAGCATTTT
D gene: NA
V gene: TRBV10-2
J gene: TRBJ1-5
clone size: NA